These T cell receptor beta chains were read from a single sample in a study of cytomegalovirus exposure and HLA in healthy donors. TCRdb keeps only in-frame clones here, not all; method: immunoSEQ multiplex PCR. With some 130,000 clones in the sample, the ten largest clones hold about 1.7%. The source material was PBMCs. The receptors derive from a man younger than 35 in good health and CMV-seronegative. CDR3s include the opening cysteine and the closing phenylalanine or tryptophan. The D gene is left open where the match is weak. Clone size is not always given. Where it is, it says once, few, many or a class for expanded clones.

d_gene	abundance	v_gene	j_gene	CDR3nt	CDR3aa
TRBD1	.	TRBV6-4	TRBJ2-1	TGTGCCAGCAGTGAAGGGTTCGGGCAGGGGGCTAATGAGCAGTTCTTC	CASSEGFGQGANEQFF
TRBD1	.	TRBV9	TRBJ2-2	TGTGCCAGCAGCACAGCCGGGACAGGGTACGGGGAGCTGTTTTTT	CASSTAGTGYGELFF
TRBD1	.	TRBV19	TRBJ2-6	TGTGCCAGTAGTATACCTCGGACAGGGGTCTCCGGGGCCAACGTCCTGACTTTC	CASSIPRTGVSGANVLTF
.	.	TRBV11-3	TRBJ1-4	TGTGCCAGCAGCTTAGCAGGGTCTGATGGAAAACTGTTTTTT	CASSLAGSDGKLFF
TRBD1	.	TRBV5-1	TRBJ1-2	TGCGCCAGCAGCTTGGAGGGACAGACGCTGTATGGCTACACCTTC	CASSLEGQTLYGYTF
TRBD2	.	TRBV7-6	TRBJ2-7	TGTGCCAGCAGCTCTACTAGCGGAGAGCAGTACTTC	CASSSTSGEQYF
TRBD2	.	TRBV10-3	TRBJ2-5	TGTGCCATCTACGATCCGACTAGCGGGAGTACCCAAGAGACCCAGTACTTC	CAIYDPTSGSTQETQYF
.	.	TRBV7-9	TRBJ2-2	TGTGCCAGCAGCTTCGACAGTAGTTACACCGGGGAGCTGTTTTTT	CASSFDSSYTGELFF
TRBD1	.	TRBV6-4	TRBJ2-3	TGTGCCAGCAGTGTCGACAGGGGGCAAGATACGCAGTATTTT	CASSVDRGQDTQYF
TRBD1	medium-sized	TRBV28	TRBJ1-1	TGTGCCAGCAGTGCCACAGGGGATTGGAACACTGAAGCTTTCTTT	CASSATGDWNTEAFF
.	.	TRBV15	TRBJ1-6	TGTGCCACCAGCAGAGGAGGCTCTGGCCGGATCGGAACCCTCCACTTT	CATSRGGSGRIGTLHF
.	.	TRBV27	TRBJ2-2	TGTGCCAGCAGCCCAAGCGCCGGGGAGCTGTTTTTT	CASSPSAGELFF
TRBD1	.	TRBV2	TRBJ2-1	TGTGCCAGCAGCCGGACAGGGCTGTTCTTC	CASSRTGLFF
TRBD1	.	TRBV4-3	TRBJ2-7	TGCGCCAGCAGCCAAGATTGGGGGGGGACAGGGGAATACGAGCAGTACTTC	CASSQDWGGTGEYEQYF
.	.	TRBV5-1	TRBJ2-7	TGCGCCAGCAGCTTGGACAGGGCCGAGCAGTACTTC	CASSLDRAEQYF
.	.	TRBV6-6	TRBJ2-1	TGTGCCAGCAGTTTCGACAATGAGCAGTTCTTC	CASSFDNEQFF
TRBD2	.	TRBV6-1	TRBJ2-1	TGTGCCAGCAGTGCCCGCCGACTAGCGGGAGGTGATGAGCAGTTCTTC	CASSARRLAGGDEQFF
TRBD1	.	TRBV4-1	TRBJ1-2	TGCGCCAGCAGCCCTGGACAGGGGGCTTTCGGCTATGGCTACACCTTC	CASSPGQGAFGYGYTF
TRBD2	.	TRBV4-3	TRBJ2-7	TGCGCCAGCAGCCAAGATCGAGCAAGCGGGGGCCGAAGCGAGCAGTACTTC	CASSQDRASGGRSEQYF
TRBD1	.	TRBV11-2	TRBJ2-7	TGTGCCAGCAGCTTAGCGACAGGGCTTCGGTACGAGCAGTACTTC	CASSLATGLRYEQYF
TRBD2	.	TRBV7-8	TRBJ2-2	TGTGCCAGCAGCCCACAGGGACTAGCGGCTGCGAACACCGGGGAGCTGTTTTTT	CASSPQGLAAANTGELFF
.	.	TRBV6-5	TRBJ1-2	TGTGCCAGCAGTCGACTGGCGGGACATGGCTACACCTTC	CASSRLAGHGYTF
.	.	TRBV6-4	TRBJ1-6	TGTGCCAGCAGTGACTCGACTGGCCCCCTCCACTTT	CASSDSTGPLHF
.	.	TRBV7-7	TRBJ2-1	TGTGCCAGCAGGAAAGCCCCCACCTTGGATGAGCAGTTCTTC	CASRKAPTLDEQFF
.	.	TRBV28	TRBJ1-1	TGTGCCAGCAGTATCCCCCTCGGGAGGGACCGCGAAGCTTTCTTT	CASSIPLGRDREAFF
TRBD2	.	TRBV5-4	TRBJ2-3	TGTGCCAGCAAACCGGGGCTAGCGGGGACCACAGATACGCAGTATTTT	CASKPGLAGTTDTQYF
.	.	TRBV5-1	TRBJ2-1	TGCGCCAGCAGCTTGGCGGGGGATGAGCAGTTCTTC	CASSLAGDEQFF
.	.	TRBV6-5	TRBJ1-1	TGTGCCAGCAAACAGAACACTGAAGCTTTCTTT	CASKQNTEAFF
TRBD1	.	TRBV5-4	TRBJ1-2	TGTGCCAGCAGCCCCCCGGGGACAGCCACTAACTATGGCTACACCTTC	CASSPPGTATNYGYTF
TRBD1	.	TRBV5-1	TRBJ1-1	TGCGCCAGCAGCTCGGGACAGGGGAACACTGAAGCTTTCTTT	CASSSGQGNTEAFF
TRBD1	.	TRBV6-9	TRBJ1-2	TGTGCCAGCTGGGGCAGGGGGTTCTATGGCTACACCTTC	CASWGRGFYGYTF
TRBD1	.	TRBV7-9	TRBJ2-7	TGTGCCAGCAGCATAGAGACAGGGAATCTATACGAGCAGTACTTC	CASSIETGNLYEQYF
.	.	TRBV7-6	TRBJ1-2	TGTGCCAGCAGCTTAGCGGGGGGGCTCTATGGCTACACCTTC	CASSLAGGLYGYTF
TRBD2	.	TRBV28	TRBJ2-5	TGTGCCAGCAGTCCAAGCGGGAGGGAGCTCCAAGAGACCCAGTACTTC	CASSPSGRELQETQYF
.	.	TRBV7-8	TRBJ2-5	TGTGCCAGCAGCTCCGAACAGGGATTCGGAGAGACCCAGTACTTC	CASSSEQGFGETQYF
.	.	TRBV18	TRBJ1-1	TGTGCCAGCTCACAAGGGGTTTTAGAAGCTTTCTTT	CASSQGVLEAFF
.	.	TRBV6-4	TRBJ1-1	TGTGCCAGCAGAGCGCAGAAGAACACTGAAGCTTTCTTT	CASRAQKNTEAFF
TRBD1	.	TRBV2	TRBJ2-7	TGTGCCAGCAGTAGGGGGACAGGGTCCTACGAGCAGTACTTC	CASSRGTGSYEQYF
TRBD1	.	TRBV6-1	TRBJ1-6	TGTGCCAGCAGTGAGGGGACAGCTCGTTTTAATTCACCCCTCCACTTT	CASSEGTARFNSPLHF
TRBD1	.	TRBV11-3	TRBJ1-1	TGTGCCAGTCTGGACAGGGGGCGTGGGAACACTGAAGCTTTCTTT	CASLDRGRGNTEAFF
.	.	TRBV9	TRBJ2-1	TGTGCCAGCAGCGCTTCTAGCTCCTACAATGAGCAGTTCTTC	CASSASSSYNEQFF
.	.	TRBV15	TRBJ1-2	TGTGCCACCAGCCACGTAGCACCGTATGGCTACACCTTC	CATSHVAPYGYTF
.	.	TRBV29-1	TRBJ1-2	TGCAGCGTTGATCCAGGAACGAACTATGGCTACACCTTC	CSVDPGTNYGYTF
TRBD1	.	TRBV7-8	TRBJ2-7	TGTGCCAGCAGCTCGTACGGACAGGGGACCTACGAGCAGTACTTC	CASSSYGQGTYEQYF
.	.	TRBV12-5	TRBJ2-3	TGTGCTAGTGGCCTCGACAAGGCAGATACGCAGTATTTT	CASGLDKADTQYF
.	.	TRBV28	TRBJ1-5	TGTGCCAGCATAGGTGTCGGGGGACATCAGCCCCAGCATTTT	CASIGVGGHQPQHF
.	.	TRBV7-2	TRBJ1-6	TGTGCCAGCAGCTTAGGGGCCAGGGGTAATTCACCCCTCCACTTT	CASSLGARGNSPLHF
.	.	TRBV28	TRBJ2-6	TGTGCCAGCAGTCCCCCGTCTGGGGCCAACGTCCTGACTTTC	CASSPPSGANVLTF
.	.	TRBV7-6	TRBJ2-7	TGTGCCAGCAGCTTAGGGCCCCTCGAGCAGTACTTC	CASSLGPLEQYF
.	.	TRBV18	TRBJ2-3	TGTTCTTCAGGGTCCTCCGCGCCAGATACGCAGTATTTT	CSSGSSAPDTQYF
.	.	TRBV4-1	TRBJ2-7	TGCGCCAGCAGCCACGAGACAGGCACCTACGAGCAGTACTTC	CASSHETGTYEQYF
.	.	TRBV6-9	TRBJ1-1	TGTGCCAGGCCACGGGGGGGGCAGAAGTTTATGAACACTGAAGCTTTCTTT	CARPRGGQKFMNTEAFF